This TCR beta chain was sequenced in a study of control samples from healthy donors and cancer patients. The CDR3 contains 15 residues. CDR1 and CDR2 (germline): KGHDR, SFDVKD. V lost 8 bases and J lost 3; bases outside the gene matches: 7. TCRdb keeps only in-frame clones here, not all; method: immunoSEQ multiplex PCR. Counted here are some 64,000 clones, about nine tenths occurring once; the ten biggest clones make up more than 0.95%. The V gene is TRBV24-1, the J gene TRBJ2-3; 10 positions agree with TRBD2. The source of this sequence is a woman between 50 and 59 years old with colorectal cancer. Sequencing was performed on PBMCs. This chain's CDR3 is CATTDGTSETDTQYF. CDR3 bases: TGTGCCACCACTGACGGGACTAGCGAAACAGATACGCAGTATTTT.